A selection of T cell receptor beta chains follows, all from one sample in a study of blood T cell repertoires in COVID-19. Repertoires were generated with immunoSEQ multiplex PCR, while TCRdb's copy carries only in-frame clones and drops some. The data show 200,000 to 300,000 clones, less than 90% seen once. Material: peripheral blood. Every receptor here comes from a man in his fifties or sixties with acute or convalescent COVID-19. Each CDR3 is given with its conserved first and last residue. Fields, in order: D gene, J gene, CDR3 length, V gene, clone size, CDR3 DNA, CDR3 protein. The D gene is left open where the match is weak. The size of a clone is reported for some rows only, either as once, few or many, or as a class for expanded clones.

D gene: NA
J gene: TRBJ2-1
CDR3 length: 14
V gene: TRBV7-2
clone size: NA
CDR3 DNA: TGTGCCAGCAGCCCGACAGACTCCTACAATGAGCAGTTCTTC
CDR3 protein: CASSPTDSYNEQFF

D gene: NA
J gene: TRBJ2-5
CDR3 length: 13
V gene: TRBV4-1
clone size: NA
CDR3 DNA: TGCGCCAGCAGCCAACAGGGGAGAGAGACCCAGTACTTC
CDR3 protein: CASSQQGRETQYF

D gene: TRBD1
J gene: TRBJ2-2
CDR3 length: 14
V gene: TRBV5-1
clone size: once
CDR3 DNA: TGCGCCAGCAGCTATACAGGGGACACCGGGGAGCTGTTTTTT
CDR3 protein: CASSYTGDTGELFF

D gene: NA
J gene: TRBJ1-1
CDR3 length: 13
V gene: TRBV7-2
clone size: once
CDR3 DNA: TGTGCCAGCAGCACGCGGGGGAACACTGAAGCTTTCTTT
CDR3 protein: CASSTRGNTEAFF

D gene: NA
J gene: TRBJ1-1
CDR3 length: 12
V gene: TRBV3-1/TRBV3-2
clone size: NA
CDR3 DNA: TGTGCCAGCAGCACACTGAACACTGAAGCTTTCTTT
CDR3 protein: CASSTLNTEAFF

D gene: TRBD1
J gene: TRBJ1-2
CDR3 length: 14
V gene: TRBV5-4
clone size: NA
CDR3 DNA: TGTGCCAGCAGCTCGGGACAGGGGGACTATGGCTACACCTTC
CDR3 protein: CASSSGQGDYGYTF

D gene: TRBD1
J gene: TRBJ1-1
CDR3 length: 14
V gene: TRBV7-3
clone size: NA
CDR3 DNA: TGTGCCAGCAGCTTACAGGGGGCGGGCACTGAAGCTTTCTTT
CDR3 protein: CASSLQGAGTEAFF

D gene: NA
J gene: TRBJ1-4
CDR3 length: 17
V gene: TRBV21-1
clone size: few
CDR3 DNA: TGTGCCAGCATCCGGGACAGGGGGCACGAAACTAATGAAAAACTGTTTTTT
CDR3 protein: CASIRDRGHETNEKLFF

D gene: TRBD1
J gene: TRBJ1-2
CDR3 length: 13
V gene: TRBV5-1
clone size: NA
CDR3 DNA: TGCGCCAGCAGCTTGGGGACAGGGGCTGGCTACACCTTC
CDR3 protein: CASSLGTGAGYTF

D gene: NA
J gene: TRBJ2-7
CDR3 length: 14
V gene: TRBV6-5
clone size: NA
CDR3 DNA: TGTGCCAGCAGTTACCCCCCTCCCTCCTACGAGCAGTACTTC
CDR3 protein: CASSYPPPSYEQYF